These T cell receptor beta chains were read from a single sample in a study of T cells in Graves' hyperthyroidism and ophthalmopathy. TCRdb fed the multiplex PCR reads into MiXCR, producing one record per CDR3 protein. This sample carries around 300,000 distinct CDR3 sequences, about 15% of them seen once, and the ten largest clones take roughly 31%. The sample consisted of blood. The receptors stem from a woman aged 45-60 years with Graves' hyperthyroidism that later progressed to Graves' ophthalmopathy. Each CDR3 is given with its conserved first and last residue. The D gene is left open where the match is weak. Clone sizes are given selectively: once, few, many, or a class where the clone is expanded.

clone_size	v_call	d_call	j_call	cdr3_aa	cdr3_nt
many	TRBV5-1	-	TRBJ2-7	CASSLAGQGYEQYF	TGCGCCAGCAGCTTGGCAGGGCAAGGATACGAGCAGTACTTC
many	TRBV3-1	-	TRBJ1-1	CASSLRGAPWNTEAFF	TGTGCCAGCAGCTTACGTGGGGCCCCCTGGAACACTGAAGCTTTCTTT
many	TRBV3-1	-	TRBJ2-7	CASSRLDSYEQYF	TGTGCCAGCAGCCGGTTGGACTCCTACGAGCAGTACTTC
many	TRBV3-1	-	TRBJ2-7	CASSPLRGYEQYF	TGTGCCAGCAGCCCCTTACGGGGCTACGAGCAGTACTTC
many	TRBV5-1	TRBD1	TRBJ1-5	CASSLTGGNQPQHF	TGCGCCAGCAGCTTGACAGGGGGCAATCAGCCCCAGCATTTT
many	TRBV5-1	-	TRBJ2-7	CASSLDGTQVSYEQYF	TGCGCCAGCAGCTTGGATGGGACACAAGTTTCCTACGAGCAGTACTTC
many	TRBV18	TRBD1	TRBJ2-7	CASSPDRVSYEQYF	TGTGCCAGCTCCCCCGACAGGGTCTCCTACGAGCAGTACTTC
many	TRBV28	-	TRBJ2-2	CASSFRGQNTGELFF	TGTGCCAGCAGTTTTCGTGGACAGAACACCGGGGAGCTGTTTTTT
many	TRBV20-1	TRBD1	TRBJ1-6	CSAVPGTGGGAPLHF	TGCAGTGCCGTCCCCGGGACAGGGGGAGGGGCACCCCTCCACTTT
many	TRBV7-3	-	TRBJ1-1	CASSLRMGTEAFF	TGTGCCAGCAGCTTAAGAATGGGCACTGAAGCTTTCTTT
few	TRBV7-6	TRBD2	TRBJ2-7	CASSPTGGAAYEQYF	TGTGCCAGCAGCCCAACCGGGGGGGCCGCCTACGAGCAGTACTTC
few	TRBV9	-	TRBJ2-3	CASSPFRGATDTQYF	TGTGCCAGCTCCCCCTTTAGGGGGGCCACAGATACGCAGTATTTT
many	TRBV9	TRBD1	TRBJ2-5	CASSPSGRTGGPQYF	TGTGCCAGCAGCCCCAGTGGGAGGACAGGGGGCCCTCAGTACTTC
many	TRBV18	-	TRBJ2-3	CASSPPYQMASSTDTQYF	TGTGCCAGCTCCCCCCCCTATCAGATGGCCTCTAGCACAGATACGCAGTATTTT
many	TRBV29-1	-	TRBJ2-7	CSVEPEGPHEQYF	TGCAGCGTTGAACCGGAAGGCCCCCACGAGCAGTACTTC
many	TRBV18	TRBD1	TRBJ2-1	CASSPDRVRNEQFF	TGTGCCAGCTCACCGGACAGGGTTAGGAATGAGCAGTTCTTC
many	TRBV6-1	-	TRBJ2-3	CASSEWDGPTDTQYF	TGTGCCAGCAGTGAATGGGACGGACCCACAGATACGCAGTATTTT
many	TRBV5-1	TRBD1	TRBJ1-4	CASYPGTGFNEKLFF	TGCGCCAGCTATCCCGGGACAGGATTTAATGAAAAACTGTTTTTT
many	TRBV12-3/TRBV12-4	-	TRBJ1-3	CASSSHGDRGTIYF	TGTGCCAGCAGCAGCCATGGCGACCGGGGCACCATATATTTT
many	TRBV11-1	TRBD1	TRBJ1-6	CASSLGQGFSPLHF	TGTGCCAGCAGCTTGGGACAGGGCTTCTCACCCCTCCACTTT
-	TRBV5-1	TRBD1	TRBJ1-5	CASSLGGQGGNQPQHF	TGCGCCAGCAGCTTGGGGGGGCAGGGGGGAAATCAGCCCCAGCATTTT
many	TRBV28	-	TRBJ1-1	CASSPWAQGRTEAFF	TGTGCCAGCAGCCCTTGGGCCCAGGGAAGAACTGAAGCTTTCTTT
many	TRBV12-5	-	TRBJ2-2	CASGLNSHNTGELFF	TGTGCTAGTGGTTTGAACTCACACAACACCGGGGAGCTGTTTTTT
-	TRBV5-1	TRBD2	TRBJ2-3	CASSLLTSGTDTQYF	TGCGCCAGCAGCTTGCTGACTAGCGGCACAGATACGCAGTATTTT
many	TRBV28	-	TRBJ2-7	CASSSPGRMAYEQYF	TGTGCCAGCAGTAGCCCGGGGAGGATGGCTTACGAGCAGTACTTC
few	TRBV19	TRBD1	TRBJ1-5	CASRQGAFQPQHF	TGTGCCAGTAGACAGGGGGCCTTTCAGCCCCAGCATTTT
-	TRBV7-2	TRBD2	TRBJ2-3	CASSASGGTQYF	TGTGCCAGCAGCGCAAGCGGGGGTACGCAGTATTTT
many	TRBV7-9	TRBD2	TRBJ2-5	CASSTPGTMETQYF	TGTGCCAGCAGCACCCCTGGGACTATGGAGACCCAGTACTTC
many	TRBV3-1	-	TRBJ1-1	CASSHSTEAFF	TGTGCCAGCAGCCATTCCACTGAAGCTTTCTTT
many	TRBV3-1	-	TRBJ2-3	CASSPRYNPLLGDTQYF	TGTGCCAGCAGCCCGCGCTATAACCCCCTTTTAGGAGATACGCAGTATTTT
-	TRBV19	-	TRBJ2-7	CASTFNGQMGHEQYF	TGTGCCAGTACCTTCAATGGACAGATGGGGCACGAGCAGTACTTC
many	TRBV27	TRBD2	TRBJ2-7	CASSFSASGAYEQYF	TGTGCCAGCAGTTTTTCCGCTAGCGGAGCCTACGAGCAGTACTTC
many	TRBV9	-	TRBJ2-2	CASSASGNTGELFF	TGTGCCAGCAGCGCCTCGGGGAACACCGGGGAGCTGTTTTTT
many	TRBV12-3/TRBV12-4	-	TRBJ2-2	CASRIGTYNTGELFF	TGTGCCAGCAGGATAGGGACTTACAACACCGGGGAGCTGTTTTTT
-	TRBV28	TRBD2	TRBJ2-3	CASSSGLADSTDTQYF	TGTGCCAGCAGCTCAGGACTAGCGGATAGCACAGATACGCAGTATTTT
few	TRBV7-9	-	TRBJ2-3	CASSSNAGLDTQYF	TGTGCCAGCAGTTCCAATGCGGGACTGGATACGCAGTATTTT
few	TRBV3-1	TRBD2	TRBJ2-1	CASSQKGTSGSASYNEQFF	TGTGCCAGCAGCCAAAAAGGGACTAGCGGGAGCGCTTCCTACAATGAGCAGTTCTTC
many	TRBV27	-	TRBJ2-5	CASSDRGSQETQYF	TGTGCCAGCAGTGACCGCGGGTCCCAAGAGACCCAGTACTTC
few	TRBV29-1	-	TRBJ2-7	CSVEGGGAYGQYF	TGCAGCGTTGAAGGTGGGGGGGCCTACGGGCAGTACTTC
-	TRBV24-1	-	TRBJ2-1	CATSTTGPQRYNEQFF	TGTGCCACCAGTACGACGGGACCCCAAAGATACAATGAGCAGTTCTTC
many	TRBV6-1	TRBD1	TRBJ1-1	CATRQGILNTEAFF	TGTGCCACTCGACAGGGCATATTGAACACTGAAGCTTTCTTT
many	TRBV30	-	TRBJ1-4	CAWTSPGSREKLFF	TGTGCCTGGACCTCCCCAGGAAGTAGGGAAAAACTGTTTTTT
-	TRBV7-8	TRBD2	TRBJ2-2	CASSPARLAGTGELFF	TGTGCCAGCAGCCCCGCACGACTAGCGGGCACCGGGGAGCTGTTTTTT
many	TRBV5-1	TRBD2	TRBJ2-1	CASFGLGWNEQFF	TGCGCCAGCTTCGGACTAGGTTGGAATGAGCAGTTCTTC
many	TRBV7-6	-	TRBJ2-7	CASSLATSYEQYF	TGTGCCAGCAGCTTAGCCACCTCCTACGAGCAGTACTTC